A selection of T cell receptor beta chains follows, all from one sample in a study of blood T cell repertoires in COVID-19. Assay: immunoSEQ multiplex PCR; the TCRdb copy retains only in-frame clones and omits some. Among almost 250,000 clones listed, around 85% were seen once. Sequencing input: PBMCs or T cells enriched from blood (not recorded which). The receptors originated from a woman aged 50 to 60 with acute COVID-19. CDR3s include the opening cysteine and the closing phenylalanine or tryptophan. D genes are given only for firm matches. Rows may omit the clone size; those that give it use once, few, many or a size class.

j_call,d_call,clone_size,v_call,cdr3_aa,cdr3_nt
TRBJ1-6,TRBD1,few,TRBV5-4,CASSLGQGGSPLHF,TGTGCCAGCAGCTTGGGACAGGGAGGTTCACCCCTCCACTTT
TRBJ2-5,TRBD1,NA,TRBV19,CASRGQGASETQYF,TGTGCCAGTAGGGGACAGGGGGCAAGTGAGACCCAGTACTTC
TRBJ2-5,TRBD2,once,TRBV10-2,CASSRRGGSETQYF,TGCGCCAGCAGTAGGCGGGGGGGCTCAGAGACCCAGTACTTC
TRBJ2-1,TRBD2,few,TRBV14,CASSGGGGGVLINEQFF,TGTGCCAGCAGCGGAGGTGGCGGGGGGGTCCTCATAAATGAGCAGTTCTTC
TRBJ1-2,TRBD1,NA,TRBV5-4,CASSLGTGVGYTF,TGTGCCAGCAGCTTGGGTACAGGGGTCGGCTACACCTTC
TRBJ2-7,TRBD1,once,TRBV11-2,CASSLGQGGSYEQYF,TGTGCCAGCAGCTTGGGACAGGGGGGTTCCTACGAGCAGTACTTC
TRBJ1-2,NA,few,TRBV7-9,CASSPDSHGYTF,TGTGCCAGCAGCCCCGACAGCCATGGCTACACCTTC
TRBJ2-7,NA,few,TRBV21-1,CASSKERKVTYEQYF,TGTGCCAGCAGCAAAGAGAGGAAGGTTACCTACGAGCAGTACTTC
TRBJ1-5,NA,NA,TRBV5-6,CASTLGGGSYQPQHF,TGTGCCAGCACCCTTGGGGGCGGGTCATATCAGCCCCAGCATTTT
TRBJ1-1,NA,NA,TRBV30,CAWRDQGTEAFF,TGTGCCTGGAGAGACCAGGGGACTGAAGCTTTCTTT
TRBJ2-7,TRBD1,NA,TRBV6-5,CASSYSRDRSYEQYF,TGTGCCAGCAGTTACTCCAGGGACAGGTCCTACGAGCAGTACTTC
TRBJ2-5,TRBD1,NA,TRBV19,CASSPDTGGSPETQYF,TGTGCCAGTAGTCCGGACACAGGGGGCTCTCCAGAGACCCAGTACTTC
TRBJ1-4,NA,NA,TRBV2,CASSDLRENEKLFF,TGTGCCAGCAGTGACCTCCGCGAGAATGAAAAACTGTTTTTT
TRBJ1-1,TRBD1,once,TRBV12-3/TRBV12-4,CASSYDRGTEAFF,TGTGCCAGCAGTTATGACAGGGGGACTGAAGCTTTCTTT
TRBJ2-7,NA,NA,TRBV2,CASSGVKSSYEQYF,TGTGCCAGCAGTGGAGTCAAAAGTTCCTACGAGCAGTACTTC
TRBJ1-1,TRBD1,NA,TRBV18,CASSRDRGGEAFF,TGTGCCAGCTCCCGGGACAGGGGCGGGGAAGCTTTCTTT